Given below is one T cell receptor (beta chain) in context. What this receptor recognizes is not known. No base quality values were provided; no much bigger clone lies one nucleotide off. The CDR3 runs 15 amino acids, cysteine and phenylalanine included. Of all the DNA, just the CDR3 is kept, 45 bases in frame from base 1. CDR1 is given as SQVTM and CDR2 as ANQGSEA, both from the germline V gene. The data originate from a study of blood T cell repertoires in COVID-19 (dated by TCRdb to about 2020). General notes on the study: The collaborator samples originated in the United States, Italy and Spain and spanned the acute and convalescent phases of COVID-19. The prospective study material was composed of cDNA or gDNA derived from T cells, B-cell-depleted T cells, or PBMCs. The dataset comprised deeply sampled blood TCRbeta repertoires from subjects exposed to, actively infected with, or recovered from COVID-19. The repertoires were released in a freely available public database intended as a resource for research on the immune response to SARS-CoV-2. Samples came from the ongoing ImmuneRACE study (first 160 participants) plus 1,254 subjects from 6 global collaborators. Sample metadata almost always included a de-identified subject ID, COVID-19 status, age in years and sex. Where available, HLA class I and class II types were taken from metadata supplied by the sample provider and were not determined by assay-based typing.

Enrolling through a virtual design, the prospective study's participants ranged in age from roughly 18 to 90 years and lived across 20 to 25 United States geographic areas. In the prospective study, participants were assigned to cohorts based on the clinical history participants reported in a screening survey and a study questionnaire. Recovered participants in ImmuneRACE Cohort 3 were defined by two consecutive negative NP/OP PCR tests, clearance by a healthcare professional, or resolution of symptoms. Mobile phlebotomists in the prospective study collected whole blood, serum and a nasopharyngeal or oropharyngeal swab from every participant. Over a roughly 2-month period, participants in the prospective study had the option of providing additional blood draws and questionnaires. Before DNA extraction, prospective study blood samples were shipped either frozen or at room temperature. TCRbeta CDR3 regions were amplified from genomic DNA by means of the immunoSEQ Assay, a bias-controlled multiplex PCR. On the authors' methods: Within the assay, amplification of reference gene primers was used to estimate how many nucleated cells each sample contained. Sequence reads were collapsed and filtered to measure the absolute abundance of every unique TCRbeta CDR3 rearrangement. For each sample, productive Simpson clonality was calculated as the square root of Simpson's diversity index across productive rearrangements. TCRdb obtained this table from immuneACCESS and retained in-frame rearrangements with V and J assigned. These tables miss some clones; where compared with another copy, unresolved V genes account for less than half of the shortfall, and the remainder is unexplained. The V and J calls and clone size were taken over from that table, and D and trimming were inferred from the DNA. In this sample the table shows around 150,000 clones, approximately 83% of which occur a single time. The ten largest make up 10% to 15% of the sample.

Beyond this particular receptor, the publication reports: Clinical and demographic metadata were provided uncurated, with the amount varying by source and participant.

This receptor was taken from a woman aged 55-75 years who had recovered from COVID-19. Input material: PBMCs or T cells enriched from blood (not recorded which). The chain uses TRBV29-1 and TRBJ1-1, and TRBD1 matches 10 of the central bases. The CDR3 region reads CSSGTGDFSNTEAFF. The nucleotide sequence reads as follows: TGCAGTTCCGGGACAGGGGACTTTTCGAACACTGAAGCTTTCTTT.